The 9 T cell receptor beta chains below all came from one sample that was sequenced in a study of T cell repertoires in cytomegalovirus infection. TCRdb recomputed calls from the reads with MiXCR, one row per CDR3 protein. The sample consists of roughly 730,000 distinct CDR3 sequences, roughly 36% of them appearing once. For these receptors, no antigen is known. This specimen was cultured PBMCs, taken from culture after CMV antigen stimulation. These TCRs come from a human donor in good health (CMV status not recorded). Some clones in this sample may be carry-over from other donors' samples.

This chain connects TRBV19 to TRBJ1-2; D is possibly TRBD1 (6 bases). Germline V gene sequence: CDR1 LNHDA, CDR2 SQIVND (reference sequence). The V end was cut by 4 bases, the J end by 4 bases, with 13 bases between. The CDR3 spans 14 residues. The CDR3 region has the DNA TGTGCCAGTAGTACCTCACAGGGTCCCTATGGCTACACCTTC. It yields the protein CASSTSQGPYGYTF.

The chain couples TRBV6-6 to TRBJ2-6; TRBD1 matches at 7 bases. J gave up 2 bases and V 2 bases, and 3 bases lay outside the gene matches. Germline CDR1 MNHNY, CDR2 SVGAGI (reference sequence). The CDR3 sequence is 16 residues long. This chain's CDR3 is CASSYPQGAGANVLTF. CDR3 sequence (DNA): TGTGCCAGCAGTTACCCGCAGGGGGCTGGGGCCAACGTCCTGACTTTC.

This clonotype showed up just once. The gene calls are TRBV7-8 and TRBJ1-2, with D uncertain. The V and J ends lost 1 base and 0 bases respectively, with 12 bases between them. The CDR3 runs 16 residues. Germline CDR1 is SGHVS and CDR2 is FQNEAQ. The CDR3 here is CASSLERWSSNYGYTF. In nucleotides, the CDR3 is TGTGCCAGCAGCTTAGAAAGATGGAGTTCTAACTATGGCTACACCTTC. The full variable domain, completed using reference TRBV7-8 and TRBJ1-2, is GAGVSQSPRYKVAKRGQDVALRCDPISGHVSLFWYQQALGQGPEFLTYFQNEAQLDKSGLPSDRFFAERPEGSVSTLKIQRTQQEDSAVYLCASSLERWSSNYGYTFGSGTRLTVV.

The rearrangement links TRBV27 to TRBJ2-7; the D gene is possibly TRBD1 (5 bases). The CDR3 sequence is 15 residues long. The germline V gene encodes CDR1 MNHEY and CDR2 SMNVEV (reference sequence). V was trimmed by 5 bases and J by 0 bases, leaving 14 bases between them. The CDR3 DNA sequence: TGTGCCAGCAGTCCCTCCAGGGTTATCTCCTACGAGCAGTACTTC. Amino acids: CASSPSRVISYEQYF.

The chain uses TRBV12-3 or TRBV12-4 and TRBJ1-6; no clear D. Trimming stripped 1 base from V and 12 bases from J, with 7 bases between. The length of the CDR3 is 12 residues. Here the CDR3 DNA reads TGTGCCAGCAGTTTAGGGGGTCTACCCCTCCACTTT. It is translated as CASSLGGLPLHF.

V is TRBV28 and J is TRBJ1-1; D is possibly TRBD1 (5 bases). CDR3 length: 17 amino acids. Germline V gene lookup returns CDR1 MDHEN and CDR2 SYDVKM. The V gene lost 3 bases and the J gene lost 5 bases, with 22 bases spanning the gap. The CDR3 spells CASSLGEESKKGTEAFF. The CDR3 DNA is TGTGCCAGCAGTTTGGGCGAAGAATCAAAAAAGGGGACTGAAGCTTTCTTT.

The chain links TRBV19 to TRBJ1-5; no clear D. The V and J ends lost 3 bases and 3 bases respectively, with 12 bases between them. Per the germline V gene, CDR1 is LNHDA and CDR2 is SQIVND (reference sequence). The CDR3 runs 15 residues. CDR3 amino acids: CASSMIRFSNQPQHF. The CDR3 bases are TGTGCCAGTAGTATGATCAGGTTCTCCAATCAGCCCCAGCATTTT.

This clonotype was seen more than once but under ten times. V usage is TRBV12-3 or TRBV12-4 and J usage is TRBJ2-2; unclear D gene. CDR3 size: 15 residues. V was pared by 2 bases and J by 8 bases, with 15 bases between. CDR3 bases: TGTGCCAGCAGTTTAACTCTGCCCCAAGGAGGGGAGCTGTTTTTT. Its translation: CASSLTLPQGGELFF.

This clonotype came up many times. The chain has TRBV7-2 and TRBJ2-5; a possible D gene is TRBD1 (6 bases). V was trimmed by 5 bases and J by 5 bases, leaving 15 bases between them. Per germline, CDR1 SGHTA and CDR2 FQGNSA. The CDR3 consists of 14 residues. Here the CDR3 reads CASSPDSGLETQYF. DNA for the CDR3: TGTGCCAGCAGCCCGGACAGTGGCTTGGAGACCCAGTACTTC.